This T cell receptor beta chain was sequenced in a study of shared clonotypes between healthy human individuals. Study results and limitations: The authors expected sequencing depth to affect clonotype sharing among donors.

The sample holds one count of this clone. Antigen unknown. The authors distributed each subset's genomic DNA evenly over several immunoSEQ plates. TCRdb's copy holds only in-frame clones and misses some; the assay was immunoSEQ multiplex PCR. The sample includes about 1,800,000 clones, less than 95% of them seen just once. Naive CD8 cells were CD45RO-negative, positively selected for CCR7, excluding terminally differentiated effector memory CD45RA+ cells. Germline V CDR1 and CDR2: LGHNA, YSLEER. V was pared by 3 bases and J by 0 bases, with 12 bases of the junction left unmatched. CDR3 size: 18 residues.

The sequenced material came from naive CD8+ T cells sorted from blood. The source is a man in his late teens or twenties in good health. V usage is TRBV4-3 and J usage is TRBJ2-3, with 7 bases identical to TRBD2. CDR3 DNA sequence: TGCGCCAGCAGCCAGACTCGATGGGGGGAGGGTAGCACAGATACGCAGTATTTT. This encodes CASSQTRWGEGSTDTQYF.